This TCR beta chain was sequenced during a study of blood T cell repertoires in COVID-19. Study-wide background: T cells, B-cell-depleted T cells, or PBMCs supplied cDNA or gDNA.

This clone is a singleton in its sample. Repertoires were generated with immunoSEQ multiplex PCR, while TCRdb's copy carries only in-frame clones and drops some. The repertoire holds about 270,000 clones, with approximately 91% as singletons. CDR3 length: 15 residues. Germline-derived CDR1 and CDR2 are MNHEY and SMNVEV (reference sequence). V was clipped by 4 bases and J by 2 bases, with 12 bases between them. Enrolled through a virtual design, the participants were between roughly 18 and 90 years of age and came from 24 US areas. Clinical histories supplied by participants themselves formed the basis of cohort assignment. Recovered Cohort 3 donors showed two negative PCRs, clearance, or symptom resolution.

The specimen was PBMCs or T cells enriched from blood (not recorded which). This clonotype was obtained from a young woman who had recovered from COVID-19. The chain carries TRBV27 and TRBJ2-1; D might be TRBD2 (6 bases). The CDR3 spells CASSSSAGTYNEQFF. In DNA, the CDR3 is TGTGCCAGCAGTTCCTCCGCGGGGACCTACAATGAGCAGTTCTTC.